Reported below is one T cell receptor beta chain. Its antigen is currently not known. Base qualities are not provided; no much larger clone lies one nucleotide away. Every donor was a healthy Caucasian. Three pairs of female monozygotic twins, all aged roughly 18 to 30 years, were included in the twin cohort. Peripheral blood mononuclear cells were used as the source from which RNA for TCR libraries was isolated. The data belong to a study of identical twins (TCRdb year 2016). The study in broad terms: The study deep-sequenced TCR alpha and beta repertoires from monozygotic twins, unrelated adults of various ages and cord blood to test whether fetal clonotypes persist. To rule out contamination, the twin experiments were replicated at different times with different library preparation protocols.

Results the study describes overall, beyond this receptor: A weaker excess of twin sharing was found in beta out-of-frame sequences because the signal-to-noise ratio was lowered by fewer shared sequences. Recombination models systematically underestimated out-of-frame TCR alpha sharing in monozygotic twins but agreed with sharing between unrelated individuals. Because the same donors could not be followed over many years, conclusions were based on cross-sectional statistical analysis. Abundant cord blood beta clonotypes had fewer insertions, young adult naive repertoires showed a similar but weaker trend, and memory repertoires showed no such trend. Invariant T cells such as MAIT and iNKT could partly confound zero-insertion analyses, though diverse VJ usage argued against this for most clonotypes. Compared with coincidental sharing between unrelated individuals, out-of-frame TCR alpha sequences shared between twins showed an excess of sequences with low generation probability.

Library creation used 5' RACE. Sequenced using an Illumina HiSeq 2000. A universal primer binding site was introduced by template switching, and a unique molecular identifier was present in the final cDNA, enabling accurate counting of TCR cDNA molecules. Specific primers in the conserved constant-segment region were used to synthesize first-strand cDNA for TCR alpha and beta chains. To control for contamination, every cDNA library carried two barcodes: a SMART-Mk sample barcode plus Illumina barcodes. TruSeq adapter sequences along with Illumina sample barcodes were introduced in two successive PCR steps. Sequencing of the TCR alpha and beta cDNA libraries was done on the Illumina HiSeq platform using custom primers. As for the authors' bioinformatics: Unique molecular identifiers were extracted from raw reads with MiGEC, and CDR3 positions were determined with MiXCR. For each individual, recombination models were inferred using an EM algorithm with the repgenHMM and IGoR tools. The analysis of shared clonotypes was done with the tcR package in R, with sharing normalized by the product of cloneset sizes. To study raw recombination without the effects of thymic and clonal selection, out-of-frame nonproductive sequences were analyzed. TCRdb redid the processing of the public reads, applying fastp at Q25 and MiXCR, and retained in-frame beta chains. Rows with a matching CDR3 protein are joined into one entry that keeps the most common DNA and genes. The V and J calls, along with clone size, are taken from TCRdb and not from the paper's own processing. Here the sample has about 700,000 distinct CDR3 sequences; over 8.5% occur a single time. The ten biggest clones cover more than 0.75% of the sample.

From a lookup of the germline V gene, CDR1 and CDR2 are SGHTA and FQGNSA. The CDR3 holds 15 amino acids from the cysteine to the phenylalanine. The entry retains the CDR3 DNA only, 45 bases that are in frame from base 1. V lost 5 bases and J lost 4 bases; the stretch between them is 14 bases long. The same data also contributed to another study, on yellow fever vaccine responses in identical twins. The second investigation adds: According to the authors, the vaccine-induced T cell response in identical twins seemed to be partly convergent and partly specific to each individual. In identical twins, the study followed T cell clones that responded to the vaccine with precision.

The sequenced sample consisted of PBMCs. The chain is assembled from TRBV7-2 and TRBJ2-2; the D gene is possibly TRBD1 or TRBD2, each agreeing over 5 bases. The source of this sequence is a woman younger than 35 in good health. The DNA sequence follows: TGTGCCAGCAGCCCGGAACCTGGGGGCACCGGGGAGCTGTTTTTT. This sequence encodes CASSPEPGGTGELFF.